The 3 T cell receptor beta chains in this list originate from one sample, sequenced in a study of T cell repertoires in cytomegalovirus infection. Each CDR3 protein gets one entry after TCRdb re-called the reads with MiXCR. The sample comprises roughly 990,000 distinct CDR3 sequences, about a third of which are singletons, and around 15% rests with the top ten. No antigen has been assigned to these receptors. Sequencing used cultured CD8+ T cells from PBMCs, obtained from culture after CMV antigen stimulation. These receptor sequences come from a human donor in good health (CMV status not recorded). Some clones in this sample may be carry-over from other donors' samples.

V and J are TRBV6-2 or TRBV6-3 and TRBJ2-7, with 11 bases lining up with TRBD2. The CDR3 runs 15 residues. Trimming cost V 6 bases and J 2 bases; bases outside gene matches: 6. From germline, CDR1 is MNHEY and CDR2 SVGEGT. The CDR3, as DNA: TGTGCCAGCAGCTTGGGACTAGCGGACGCCTACGAGCAGTACGTC. Protein sequence: CASSLGLADAYEQYV.

This clonotype was recorded at least ten times. CDR3 region: CASSSGLLLADTQYF. The CDR3 DNA reads TGTGCCAGCAGTTCAGGGTTGTTGTTGGCAGATACGCAGTATTTT. The gene calls are TRBV6-1 and TRBJ2-3, with a possible D match to TRBD1 (5 bases). CDR1 MNHNS and CDR2 SASEGT come from the germline V gene. The ends were cut back, 5 bases at V and 4 bases at J, with 16 bases in the middle. The CDR3 contains 15 residues.

This chain links TRBV19 with TRBJ2-7; 9 bases match TRBD2. The germline CDR1 and CDR2 sequences are LNHDA and SQIVND (reference sequence). This CDR3 region has 13 residues. Unmatched junction bases numbered 4, after V lost 8 bases and J lost 2 bases. The CDR3 is CASAAGGTYEQYF. The CDR3 DNA is TGTGCCAGTGCAGCGGGGGGAACCTACGAGCAGTACTTC.